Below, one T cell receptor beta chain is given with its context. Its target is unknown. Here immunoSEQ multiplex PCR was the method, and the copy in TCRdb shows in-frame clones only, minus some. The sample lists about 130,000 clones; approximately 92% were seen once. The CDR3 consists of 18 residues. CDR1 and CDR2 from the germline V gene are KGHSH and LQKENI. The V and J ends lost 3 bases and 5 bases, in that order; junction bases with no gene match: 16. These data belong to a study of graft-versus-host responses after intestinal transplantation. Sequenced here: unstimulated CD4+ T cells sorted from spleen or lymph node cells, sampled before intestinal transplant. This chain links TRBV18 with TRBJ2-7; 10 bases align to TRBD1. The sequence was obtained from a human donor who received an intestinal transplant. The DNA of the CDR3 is TGTGCCAGCTCACCGTTCGTCGTTGCCGGGACAGGGGACGACGAGCAGTACTTC. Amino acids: CASSPFVVAGTGDDEQYF.